Included here is one T cell receptor (beta chain) sequence, with context. No antigen is known for it. The gene names and germline sequences given are murine. Read data end 1 residue before the CDR3 end; the end is taken from the germline J gene. Library preparation used the immunoSEQ multiplex PCR assay. Adaptive Biotechnologies performed the TCRbeta CDR3 sequencing at survey depth and reported CDR3 sequences, V/J genes, productive frequency and template counts. TCR beta CDR3 regions were amplified from genomic DNA instead of RNA. In the original analysis: Jensen-Shannon divergence was used to quantify pairwise repertoire overlap between tissues, with a value of 1 indicating complete divergence and a value of 0 indicating identical repertoires. Tissues were clustered by single-linkage agglomerative hierarchical clustering of pairwise JSD values, and the clustering results were displayed as dendrograms. GLIPH2 was applied to all patient samples using simulation_depth 1000, kmer_min_depth 3, and cdr3_length_cutoff 8, and only groups with more than two unique CDR3s were retained. A standardized tissue-overlap score extrapolated Jaccard GLIPH-group overlap across patients to a standard repertoire size of 1000 clones. Linear mixed-effect models, with tissue as a fixed effect and individual as a random effect, were used to test how diversity related to clinical or experimental variables. This is the immuneACCESS table as TCRdb keeps it, with only in-frame sequences that have V and J called. A part of the clones is gone; compared with another copy, unresolved V genes explain less than half, and the rest is unexplained. The DNA gave D and trimming, while V, J and clone size come from that table. In this sample the table shows around 51,000 clones, about three quarters of which occur a single time. The ten top clones hold around 0.6% of the sample.

The data derive from a study of tissue T cells after allogeneic stem cell transplantation (dated by TCRdb to between 2021 and 2023). For context, the study as a whole: Using research autopsies of patients with and without GVHD, plus mouse models of GVHD, the study profiled TCR beta repertoires across many tissues. The human arm was a prospective observational study without blinding or randomization.

The germline V and J ends show losses of 3 bases and 5 bases respectively, and no gene match explains 0 bases of the junction. In the germline V gene (reference sequence), CDR1 corresponds to LGHNA and CDR2 to YNLKQL. There are 13 amino acids in the CDR3, from cysteine to phenylalanine inclusive. Sequencing covers 36 bases of the CDR3, shown here with the frame starting at base 1. General findings and caveats noted by the study authors: Blood and spleen T cells captured only a limited portion of the TCR repertoire detected in tissues, in both patients and mice. Within patients, how anatomically similar tissues were was a major factor shaping TCR repertoire composition, regardless of disease or transplant status. The patient cohort was small and clinically heterogeneous, and sampling depth was acknowledged as a limitation. Only a few T cell clones appeared in more than one patient, yet motif-based clustering showed tissue-specific repertoire signatures that were shared between patients. Which tissue TCRs were alloreactive or antigen-specific was not determined in the study, and some of the clones might have been host cells that persisted.

The sample taken for sequencing was sorted cells pooled from one or two spleens. The receptor chain draws on TRBV5 and TRBJ2-3; TRBD2 matches 9 bases in the middle. This sequence was found in a pool of C57BL/6 mice in good health. CDR3 loop: CASSQDWGETLYF. The sequenced CDR3 bases are TGTGCCAGCAGCCAGGACTGGGGAGAAACGCTGTAT.